One sample yielded the 3 T cell receptor beta chains listed below, sequenced in a study of T cells after yellow fever vaccination. A single record per CDR3 protein comes from TCRdb applying MiXCR to the 5' RACE reads. Seen here are 450,000 to 600,000 distinct CDR3 sequences, roughly 14% observed once, and the top ten hold over 13%. Source: PBMCs, taken on the day of the yellow fever booster vaccination. These receptors came from a man under 40 who received the YFV17D yellow fever vaccine.

The chain carries TRBV6-2 or TRBV6-3 and TRBJ2-1, with TRBD2 matching 13 bases. Trimming took 7 bases from V and 8 from J; bases not matched to a gene: 14. Germline assignment: CDR1 MNHEY and CDR2 SVGEGT. The CDR3 runs 17 residues. The CDR3 DNA reads as TGTGCCAGCACCAGGTCGGGGAGGACTAGCGGGAGTTATGAGCAGTTCTTC. Translating it yields CASTRSGRTSGSYEQFF.

The genes are TRBV19 and TRBJ1-1, with 8 bases aligning to TRBD1. After removal of 3 bases from V and 6 bases from J, the junction contained 15 bases not matched to a gene. This CDR3 contains 17 residues. Germline-derived CDR1 and CDR2 are LNHDA and SQIVND (reference sequence). The CDR3 loop reads CASSMNRPGTGSAEAFF. DNA of the CDR3: TGTGCCAGTAGTATGAACCGCCCCGGGACAGGCAGCGCTGAAGCTTTCTTT.

The V call is TRBV20-1, the J call TRBJ2-3, with unresolved D. This CDR3 region has 11 residues. Trimming stripped 1 base from V and 8 bases from J, with 7 bases between. Germline V gene sequence: CDR1 DFQATT, CDR2 SNEGSKA (reference sequence). CDR3 DNA: TGCAGTGCTAGAGCCCGATTTACGCAGTATTTT. This gives the protein CSARARFTQYF.